This T cell receptor (beta chain) was identified during a study of cytomegalovirus exposure and HLA in healthy donors. For the study at large: The 120 validation repertoires, a later analysis reported, used the same platform as the roughly 700 repertoires from the first cohort. Study-level points and caveats: A list of approximately 150 TCR beta chains associated with cytomegalovirus was given. The TCR clusters that emerged in the first cohort tended, a later analysis found, to co-occur in the approximately 120 validation repertoires.

The donors were part of the validation cohort of more than 90 subjects. That cohort was separate from the first cohort, which comprised about 670 subjects. Germline V gene data show CDR1 as GTSNPN and CDR2 as SVGIG (reference sequence). The CDR3 sequence is 13 residues long. V lost 3 bases and J 8 bases, leaving 14 bases between the germline ends. Repertoires were generated with immunoSEQ multiplex PCR, while TCRdb's copy carries only in-frame clones and drops some. Of 95,000 to 150,000 clones in the sample, over 75% were seen once. As to this clone: What it recognizes is unknown.

Sequenced sample: PBMCs. The TCR sequence derives from a woman aged 25 to 39 in good health and CMV-seronegative. The chain links TRBV30 to TRBJ2-1; tentative D call: TRBD2 (7 bases). The CDR3 region is CAWRLGGADEQFF. CDR3 in DNA: TGTGCCTGGAGGTTGGGGGGGGCCGATGAGCAGTTCTTC. The full variable domain, in which reference TRBV30 and TRBJ2-1 provide the parts outside the CDR3, is SQTIHQWPATLVQPVGSPLSLECTVEGTSNPNLYWYRQAAGRGLQLLFYSVGIGQISSEVPQNLSASRPQDRQFILSSKKLLLSDSGFYLCAWRLGGADEQFFGPGTRLTVL.